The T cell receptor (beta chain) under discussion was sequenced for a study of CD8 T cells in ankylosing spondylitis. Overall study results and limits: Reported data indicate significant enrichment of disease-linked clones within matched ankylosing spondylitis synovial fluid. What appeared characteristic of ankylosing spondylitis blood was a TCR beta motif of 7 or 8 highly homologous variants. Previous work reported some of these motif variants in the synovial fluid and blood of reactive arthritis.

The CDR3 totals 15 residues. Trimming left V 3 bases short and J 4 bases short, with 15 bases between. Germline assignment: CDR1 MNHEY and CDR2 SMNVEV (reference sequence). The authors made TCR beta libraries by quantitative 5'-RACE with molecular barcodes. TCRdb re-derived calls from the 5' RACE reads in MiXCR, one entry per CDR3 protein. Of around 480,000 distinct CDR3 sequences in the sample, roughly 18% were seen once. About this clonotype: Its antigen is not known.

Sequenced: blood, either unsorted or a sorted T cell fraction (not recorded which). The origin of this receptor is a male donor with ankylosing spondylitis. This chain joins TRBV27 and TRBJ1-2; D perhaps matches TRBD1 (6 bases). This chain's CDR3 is CASSFRDRKPYGYTF. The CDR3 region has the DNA TGTGCCAGCAGTTTCCGCGACAGGAAACCCTATGGCTACACCTTC.